These 5 T cell receptor beta chains came from one sample sequenced in a study of response to subunit inactivated influenza vaccine. One entry per CDR3 protein results from TCRdb running MiXCR on the RT-PCR reads. The top ten hold about 12% of the sample, which has 450,000 to 500,000 distinct CDR3 sequences, 9.5% to 13% seen once. The specimen comprised PBMCs from blood, sampled about 40 days after vaccination. These receptors all stem from a man aged 45-65 years who received an inactivated influenza vaccine.

This clonotype showed up just a few times. V gene TRBV4-3 combines with J gene TRBJ2-3, with D maybe TRBD1 (6 bases). The CDR3 runs to 17 residues. V was clipped by 2 bases and J by 2 bases, with 17 bases between them. Germline V gene data show CDR1 as LGHNA and CDR2 as YSLEER. The CDR3 protein is CASSQRRRDINTDTQYF. The CDR3 DNA is TGCGCCAGCAGCCAACGACGAAGGGACATAAACACAGATACGCAGTATTTT.

This chain links TRBV29-1 with TRBJ2-5, with 12 bases identical to TRBD2. The V gene end was trimmed by 7 bases and the J gene end by 5 bases; junction bases not matched to a gene: 11. There are 15 residues in the CDR3. Germline V gives CDR1 SQVTM, CDR2 ANQGSEA. CDR3 region: CSASRTSGIRETQYF. The CDR3 DNA reads as TGCAGCGCTTCACGGACTAGCGGGATCCGGGAGACCCAGTACTTC.

This clonotype has a count of ten or more. The V gene is TRBV12-3 or TRBV12-4, the J gene TRBJ1-2; D call uncertain. V shed 0 bases and J shed 7 bases, with 12 bases lying between them. This CDR3 region has 14 residues. The CDR3 protein is CASSLASWGIGYTF. CDR3 coding DNA: TGTGCCAGCAGTTTAGCGTCGTGGGGAATTGGCTACACCTTC.

The V and J genes are TRBV5-1 and TRBJ2-7; D perhaps matches TRBD2 (5 bases). Deletions cut 1 base from V and 0 bases from J, with 8 bases between. Germline values: CDR1 SGHRS, CDR2 YFSETQ. This CDR3 contains 14 residues. CDR3 amino acids: CASSLRTPSYEQYF. DNA of the CDR3: TGCGCCAGCAGCTTGAGGACTCCCTCCTACGAGCAGTACTTC.

The chain employs TRBV11-2 and TRBJ1-3; the match to TRBD1 covers 8 bases. V lost 5 bases to trimming and J lost 4 bases; unmatched junction nucleotides: 4. CDR3 length: 14 residues. Germline assignment: CDR1 SGHAT and CDR2 FQNNGV. CDR3 sequence reads: CASSGQGAGNTIYF. The CDR3, as DNA: TGTGCCAGCAGCGGTCAGGGGGCGGGAAACACCATATATTTT.